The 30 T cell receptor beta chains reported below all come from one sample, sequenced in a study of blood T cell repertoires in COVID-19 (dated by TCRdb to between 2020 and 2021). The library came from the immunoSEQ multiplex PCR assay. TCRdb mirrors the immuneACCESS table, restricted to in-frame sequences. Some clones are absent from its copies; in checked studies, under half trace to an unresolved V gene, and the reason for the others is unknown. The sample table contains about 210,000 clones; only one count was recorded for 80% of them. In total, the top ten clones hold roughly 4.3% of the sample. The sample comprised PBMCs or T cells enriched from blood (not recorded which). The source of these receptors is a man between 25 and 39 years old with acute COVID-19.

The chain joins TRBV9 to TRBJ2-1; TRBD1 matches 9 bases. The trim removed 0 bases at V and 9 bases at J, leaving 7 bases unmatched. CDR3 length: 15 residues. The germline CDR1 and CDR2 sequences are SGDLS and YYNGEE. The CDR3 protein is CASSVGTGQGGEQFF. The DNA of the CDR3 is TGTGCCAGCAGCGTAGGAACGGGACAGGGTGGTGAGCAGTTCTTC. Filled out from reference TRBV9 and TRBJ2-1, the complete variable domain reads DSGVTQTPKHLITATGQRVTLRCSPRSGDLSVYWYQQSLDQGLQFLIQYYNGEERAKGNILERFSAQQFPDLHSELNLSSLELGDSALYFCASSVGTGQGGEQFFGPGTRLTVL.

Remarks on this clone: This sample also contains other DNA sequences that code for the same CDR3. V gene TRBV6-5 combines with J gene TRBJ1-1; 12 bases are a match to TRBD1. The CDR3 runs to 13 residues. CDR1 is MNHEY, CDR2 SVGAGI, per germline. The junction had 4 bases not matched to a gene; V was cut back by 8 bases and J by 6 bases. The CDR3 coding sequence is TGTGCCAGCTCGGGACAGGGGGCCTCTGAAGCTTTCTTT. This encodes CASSGQGASEAFF.

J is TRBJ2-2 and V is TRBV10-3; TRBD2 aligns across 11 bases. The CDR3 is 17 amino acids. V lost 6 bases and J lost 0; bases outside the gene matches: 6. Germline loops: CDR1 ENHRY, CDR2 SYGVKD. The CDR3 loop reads CAIRKSSGGTNTGELFF. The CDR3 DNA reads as TGTGCCATCAGAAAGTCTAGCGGGGGGACGAACACCGGGGAGCTGTTTTTT.

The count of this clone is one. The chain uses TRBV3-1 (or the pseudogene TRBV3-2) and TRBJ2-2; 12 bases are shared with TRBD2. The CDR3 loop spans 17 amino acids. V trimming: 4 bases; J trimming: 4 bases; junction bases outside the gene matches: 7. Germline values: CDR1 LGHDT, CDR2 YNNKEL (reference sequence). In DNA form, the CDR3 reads TGTGCCAGCAGCCCATCGCTAGCGGGGGGGCGCACCGGGGAGCTGTTTTTT. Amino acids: CASSPSLAGGRTGELFF.

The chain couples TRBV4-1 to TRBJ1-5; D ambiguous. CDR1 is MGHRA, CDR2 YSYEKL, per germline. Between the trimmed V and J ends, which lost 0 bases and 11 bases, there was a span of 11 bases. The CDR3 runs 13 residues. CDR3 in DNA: TGCGCCAGCAGCCAAGATCGTCGGTGGTCCCAGCATTTT. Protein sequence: CASSQDRRWSQHF.

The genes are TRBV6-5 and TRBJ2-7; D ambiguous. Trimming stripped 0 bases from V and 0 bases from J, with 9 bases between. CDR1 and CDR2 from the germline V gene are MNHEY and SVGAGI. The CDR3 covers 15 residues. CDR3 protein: CASSYSSVSSYEQYF. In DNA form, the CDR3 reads TGTGCCAGCAGTTACTCCTCAGTAAGCTCCTACGAGCAGTACTTC.

DNA for the CDR3: TGTGCCAGTAGCAGGGTCGTAGCAAATCAGCCCCAGCATTTT. Translated: CASSRVVANQPQHF. The chain couples TRBV19 to TRBJ1-5, with a weak D call TRBD1 (5 bases). Germline V gene lookup returns CDR1 LNHDA and CDR2 SQIVND (reference sequence). The CDR3 has 14 amino acids. Trimming took 6 bases from V and 4 from J, leaving 13 bases between them.

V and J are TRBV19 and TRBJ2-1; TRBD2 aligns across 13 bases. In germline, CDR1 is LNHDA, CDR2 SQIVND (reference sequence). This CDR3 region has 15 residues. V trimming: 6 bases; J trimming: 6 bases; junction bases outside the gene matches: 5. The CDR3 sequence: CASRTTSGGANEQFF. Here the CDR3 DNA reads TGTGCCAGTAGAACAACTAGCGGGGGGGCCAATGAGCAGTTCTTC.

Here the CDR3 DNA reads TGTGCCAGCACCCAGGGGGTGGGTCAGCCCCAGCATTTT. Amino acids: CASTQGVGQPQHF. The chain employs TRBV6-1 and TRBJ1-5; 7 bases match TRBD1. Germline CDR1 reads MNHNS; CDR2 reads SASEGT. The CDR3 spans 13 residues. Trimming took 7 bases from V and 6 from J; bases not matched to a gene: 6.

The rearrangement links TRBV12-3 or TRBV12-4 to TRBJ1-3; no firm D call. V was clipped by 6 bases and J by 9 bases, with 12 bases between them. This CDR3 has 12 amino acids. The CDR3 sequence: CASSRGSVTIYF. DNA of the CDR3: TGTGCCAGCAGCCGCGGTTCAGTCACCATATATTTT.

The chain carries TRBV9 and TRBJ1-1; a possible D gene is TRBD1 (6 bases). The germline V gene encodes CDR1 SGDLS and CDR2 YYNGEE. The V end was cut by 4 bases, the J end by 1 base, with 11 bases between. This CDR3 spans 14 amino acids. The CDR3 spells CASSPRTANTEAFF. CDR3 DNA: TGTGCCAGCAGCCCCCGGACAGCGAACACTGAAGCTTTCTTT. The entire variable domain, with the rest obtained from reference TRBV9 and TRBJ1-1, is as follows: DSGVTQTPKHLITATGQRVTLRCSPRSGDLSVYWYQQSLDQGLQFLIQYYNGEERAKGNILERFSAQQFPDLHSELNLSSLELGDSALYFCASSPRTANTEAFFGQGTRLTVV.

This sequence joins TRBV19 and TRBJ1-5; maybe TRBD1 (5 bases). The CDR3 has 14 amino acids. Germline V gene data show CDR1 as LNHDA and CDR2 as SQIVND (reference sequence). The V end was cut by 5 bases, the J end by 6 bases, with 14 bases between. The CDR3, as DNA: TGTGCCAGTAGTGGGGGAGGAGGGACTCAGCCCCAGCATTTT. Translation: CASSGGGGTQPQHF.

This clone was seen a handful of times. CDR3 loop: CASSPRRVYNSPLHF. DNA of the CDR3: TGTGCCAGCAGTCCCAGACGGGTTTATAATTCACCCCTCCACTTT. The chain is built from TRBV27 and TRBJ1-6; D remains ambiguous. Per germline, CDR1 MNHEY and CDR2 SMNVEV (reference sequence). The CDR3 has 15 residues. V lost 5 bases and J lost 4, with 12 bases in between.

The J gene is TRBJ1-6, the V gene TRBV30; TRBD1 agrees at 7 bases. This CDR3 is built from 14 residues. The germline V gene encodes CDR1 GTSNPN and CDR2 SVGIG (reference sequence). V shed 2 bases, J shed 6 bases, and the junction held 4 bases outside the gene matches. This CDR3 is CAWSRDSSNSPLHF. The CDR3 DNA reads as TGTGCCTGGAGTCGGGACAGCTCTAATTCACCCCTCCACTTT.

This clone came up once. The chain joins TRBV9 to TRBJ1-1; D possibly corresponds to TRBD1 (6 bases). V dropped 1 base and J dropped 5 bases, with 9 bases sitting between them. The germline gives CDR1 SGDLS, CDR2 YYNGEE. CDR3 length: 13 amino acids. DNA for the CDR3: TGTGCCAGCAGCGTATACAGGGAGACTGAAGCTTTCTTT. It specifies CASSVYRETEAFF.

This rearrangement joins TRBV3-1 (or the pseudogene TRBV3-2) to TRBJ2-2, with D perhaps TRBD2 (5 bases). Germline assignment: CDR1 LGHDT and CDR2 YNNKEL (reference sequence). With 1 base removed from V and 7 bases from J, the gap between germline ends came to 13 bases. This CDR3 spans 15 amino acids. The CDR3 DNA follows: TGTGCCAGCAGCCAAGTCCCACTAGTAAACGGGGAGCTGTTTTTT. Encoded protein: CASSQVPLVNGELFF.

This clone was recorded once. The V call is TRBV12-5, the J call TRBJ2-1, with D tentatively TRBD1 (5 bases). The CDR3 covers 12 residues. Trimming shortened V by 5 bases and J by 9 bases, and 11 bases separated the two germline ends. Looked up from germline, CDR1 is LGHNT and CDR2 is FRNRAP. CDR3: CASGHGHSEQFF. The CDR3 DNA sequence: TGTGCTAGTGGTCACGGACACTCTGAGCAGTTCTTC.

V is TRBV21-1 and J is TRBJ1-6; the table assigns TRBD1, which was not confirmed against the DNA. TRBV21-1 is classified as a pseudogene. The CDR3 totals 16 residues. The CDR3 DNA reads TGTGCCAGCAGCAAAGTGGGGGCGCGCGTGAATTCACCCCTCCACTTT. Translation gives CASSKVGARVNSPLHF.

The CDR3 sequence: CASSLSSSGTSGSYEQYF. The CDR3 DNA reads as TGCGCCAGCAGCCTTTCCTCGTCCGGGACTAGCGGTTCCTACGAGCAGTACTTC. The chain links TRBV4-1 to TRBJ2-7; 11 nucleotides align to TRBD2. The V gene end was trimmed by 4 bases and the J gene end by 1 base; junction bases not matched to a gene: 12. The CDR3 is made up of 18 amino acids. Germline lookup yields CDR1 MGHRA and CDR2 YSYEKL.

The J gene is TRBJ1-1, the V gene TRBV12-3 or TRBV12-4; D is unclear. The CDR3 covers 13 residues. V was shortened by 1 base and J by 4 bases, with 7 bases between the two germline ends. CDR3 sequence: CASSLGASTEAFF. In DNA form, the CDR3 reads TGTGCCAGCAGTTTAGGGGCGAGCACTGAAGCTTTCTTT.

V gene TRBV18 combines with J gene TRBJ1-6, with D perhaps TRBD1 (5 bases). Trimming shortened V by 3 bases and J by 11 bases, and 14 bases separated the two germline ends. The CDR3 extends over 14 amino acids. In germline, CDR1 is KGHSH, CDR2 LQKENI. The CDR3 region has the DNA TGTGCCAGCTCACCGGTCGACCGGGGGGCACCCCTCCACTTT. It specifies CASSPVDRGAPLHF.

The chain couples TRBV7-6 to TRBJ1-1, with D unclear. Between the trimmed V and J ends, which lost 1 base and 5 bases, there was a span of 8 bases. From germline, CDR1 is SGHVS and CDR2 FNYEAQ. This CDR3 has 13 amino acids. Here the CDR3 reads CASSLGIGTEAFF. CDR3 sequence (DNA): TGTGCCAGCAGCTTAGGGATCGGGACTGAAGCTTTCTTT.

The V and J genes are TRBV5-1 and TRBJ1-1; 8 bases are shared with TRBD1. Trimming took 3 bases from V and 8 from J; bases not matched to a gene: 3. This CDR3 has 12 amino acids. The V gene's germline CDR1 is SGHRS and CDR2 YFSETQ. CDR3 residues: CASSSTGAEAFF. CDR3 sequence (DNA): TGCGCCAGCAGCTCGACAGGGGCCGAAGCTTTCTTT.

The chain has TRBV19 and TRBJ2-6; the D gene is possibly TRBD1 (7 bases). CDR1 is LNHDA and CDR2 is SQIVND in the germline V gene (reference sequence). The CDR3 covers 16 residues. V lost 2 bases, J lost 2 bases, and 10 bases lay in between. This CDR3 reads CASSIQGGAGANVLTF. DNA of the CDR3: TGTGCCAGTAGTATACAGGGGGGAGCTGGGGCCAACGTCCTGACTTTC.

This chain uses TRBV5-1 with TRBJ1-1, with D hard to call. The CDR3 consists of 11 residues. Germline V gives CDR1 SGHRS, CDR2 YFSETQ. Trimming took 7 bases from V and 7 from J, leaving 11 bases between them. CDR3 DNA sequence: TGCGCCAGCCCTCGGGCGGGTGAAGCTTTCTTT. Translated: CASPRAGEAFF. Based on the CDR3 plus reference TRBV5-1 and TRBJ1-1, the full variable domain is KAGVTQTPRYLIKTRGQQVTLSCSPISGHRSVSWYQQTPGQGLQFLFEYFSETQRNKGNFPGRFSGRQFSNSRSEMNVSTLELGDSALYLCASPRAGEAFFGQGTRLTVV.

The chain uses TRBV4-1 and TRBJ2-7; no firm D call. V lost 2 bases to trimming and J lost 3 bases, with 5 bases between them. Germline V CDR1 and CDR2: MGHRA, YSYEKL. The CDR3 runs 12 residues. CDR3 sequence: CASSQPGYEQYF. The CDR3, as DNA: TGCGCCAGCAGCCAACCGGGCTACGAGCAGTACTTC.

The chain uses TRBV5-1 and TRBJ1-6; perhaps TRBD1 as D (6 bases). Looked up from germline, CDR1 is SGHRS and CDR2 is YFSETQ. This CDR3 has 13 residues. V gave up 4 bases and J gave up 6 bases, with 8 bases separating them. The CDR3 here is CASSRDINSPLHF. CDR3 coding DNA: TGCGCCAGCAGCCGGGACATTAATTCACCCCTCCACTTT. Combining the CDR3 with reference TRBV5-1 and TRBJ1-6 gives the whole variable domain KAGVTQTPRYLIKTRGQQVTLSCSPISGHRSVSWYQQTPGQGLQFLFEYFSETQRNKGNFPGRFSGRQFSNSRSEMNVSTLELGDSALYLCASSRDINSPLHFGNGTRLTVT.

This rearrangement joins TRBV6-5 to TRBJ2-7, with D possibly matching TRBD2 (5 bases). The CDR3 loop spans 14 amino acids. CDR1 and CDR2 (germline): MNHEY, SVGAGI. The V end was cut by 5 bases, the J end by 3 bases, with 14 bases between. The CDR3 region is CASSPTQSGYEQYF. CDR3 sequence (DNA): TGTGCCAGCAGTCCTACCCAGAGCGGCTACGAGCAGTACTTC.

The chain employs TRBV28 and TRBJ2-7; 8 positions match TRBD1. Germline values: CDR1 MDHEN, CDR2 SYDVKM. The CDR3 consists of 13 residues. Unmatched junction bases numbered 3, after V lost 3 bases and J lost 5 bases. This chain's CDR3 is CASSLTGVDEQYF. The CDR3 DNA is TGTGCCAGCAGTTTGACAGGGGTCGACGAGCAGTACTTC.

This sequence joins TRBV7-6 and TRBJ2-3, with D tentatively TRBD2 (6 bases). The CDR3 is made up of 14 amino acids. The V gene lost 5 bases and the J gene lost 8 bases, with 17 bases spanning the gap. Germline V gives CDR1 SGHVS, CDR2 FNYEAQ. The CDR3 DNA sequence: TGTGCCAGCAGCCAAGACTCTACCGGGGGTACGCAGTATTTT. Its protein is CASSQDSTGGTQYF.